The present TCR beta chain was sequenced within a study of cytomegalovirus exposure and HLA in healthy donors. Study-level results: In a later analysis, a genetic analysis reported fewer productive-TCR N-insertions in an Asian-associated ancestry cluster than the cohort average.

In the PCR, 60 Vbeta and 13 Jbeta primers were used. This table comes from immunoSEQ multiplex PCR, and its TCRdb copy is limited to in-frame clones, with some not included. Of about 150,000 clones in the sample, approximately 72% were seen once. This CDR3 has 13 residues. Germline assignment: CDR1 SGHDN and CDR2 FVKESK. Trimming cost V 4 bases and J 3 bases, with 9 bases left between them. Healthy bone marrow donors formed the donor group. Concerning this clone: As yet, its antigen is unknown.

The chain couples TRBV14 to TRBJ1-1; D ambiguous. The source material was PBMCs. The TCR comes from a man between 18 and 29 years old in good health and CMV-seronegative. CDR3 bases: TGTGCCAGCAGCCTGGGCCTCTACACTGAAGCTTTCTTT. It is translated as CASSLGLYTEAFF.